A selection of T cell receptor beta chains follows, all from one sample in a study of PD-L1 blockade in urothelial cancer. TCRdb's table, derived via immunoSEQ multiplex PCR, lists solely in-frame clones and lacks some. The table has tens of thousands of clones, roughly four fifths seen once. The material sequenced was PBMCs, taken around atezolizumab (anti-PD-L1) treatment. The source of these receptors is a man between 65 and 85 years old with urothelial cancer. The CDR3 runs from the conserved cysteine through the conserved F or W. The D gene is left open where the match is weak. Clone size is given for some rows only: seen once, a few or many times, or a class if the clone is expanded.

>TRBV5-4|-|-|TRBJ2-7
TGTGCCAGCAGCTTGGATCCAGGGTCCTACGAGCAGTACTTC
CASSLDPGSYEQYF
>TRBV5-6|-|few|TRBJ2-1
TGTGCCAGCAGCCCGCCCCAGCGGGTGGGGGGAAATGAGCAGTTCTTC
CASSPPQRVGGNEQFF
>TRBV18|-|few|TRBJ1-2
TGTGCCAGCTCACCCCTATCACAGGGAATCATCTATGGCTACACCTTC
CASSPLSQGIIYGYTF
>TRBV4-1|TRBD1|-|TRBJ1-3
TGCGCCAGCAGCCAAGGGACAGGGTGGGACACCATATATTTT
CASSQGTGWDTIYF
>TRBV9|-|-|TRBJ1-3
TGTGCCAGCAGCGTAGGGAACAGCGGGTCCGGAAACACCATATATTTT
CASSVGNSGSGNTIYF
>TRBV19|TRBD1|-|TRBJ1-5
TGTGCCAGTAGCGCTAACAGGGGTGCGCCCCAGCATTTT
CASSANRGAPQHF
>TRBV14|-|-|TRBJ2-3
TGTGCCAGCAGCCGAGTTTTTATGGGCACAGATACGCAGTATTTT
CASSRVFMGTDTQYF
>TRBV5-1|-|few|TRBJ2-5
TGCGCCAGCAGCTTGAGGCGGGAGACCCAGTACTTC
CASSLRRETQYF
>TRBV19|TRBD2|once|TRBJ2-3
TGTGCCAGTAGTAATGGCGGGGGTGGAGATACGCAGTATTTT
CASSNGGGGDTQYF
>TRBV14|-|-|TRBJ1-3
TGTGCCAGCAGCCAAATACAGGAACAAAGCTCTGGAAACACCATATATTTT
CASSQIQEQSSGNTIYF
>TRBV7-9|-|-|TRBJ2-5
TGTGCCAGCAGCCCTACGCTCCGGGGGCAAGAGACCCAGTACTTC
CASSPTLRGQETQYF
>TRBV7-6|-|-|TRBJ2-5
TGTGCCAGCAGCTCCACAGGGAACCAAGAGACCCAGTACTTC
CASSSTGNQETQYF
>TRBV27|-|-|TRBJ2-6
TGTGCCAGCAGTTTAGCGCGGTTATCTGGGGCCAACGTCCTGACTTTC
CASSLARLSGANVLTF
>TRBV7-2|-|-|TRBJ2-1
TGTGCCAGCAGCCCAACTCTAGCTTCCTCCTACAATGAGCAGTTCTTC
CASSPTLASSYNEQFF
>TRBV4-1|TRBD1|-|TRBJ1-2
TGCGCCAGCAGCCAAGAAGGACAGGGGGATAACTATGGCTACACCTTC
CASSQEGQGDNYGYTF
>TRBV5-1|TRBD1|-|TRBJ1-1
TGCGCCAGCAGCTTGCAAGGACAGGGGGGCACTGAAGCTTTCTTT
CASSLQGQGGTEAFF
>TRBV5-1|TRBD1|-|TRBJ2-3
TGCGCCAGCAGCTTCGGTTGGGGACAGGGATCCACAGATACGCAGTATTTT
CASSFGWGQGSTDTQYF